The present T cell receptor beta chain was sequenced within a study of control samples from healthy donors and cancer patients (dated by TCRdb to 2018 to 2021). Cut back by 2 bases and 0 bases, the V and J ends lie 8 bases apart. The germline V gene (reference sequence) supplies CDR1 LNHDA and CDR2 SQIVND. The CDR3 goes from the cysteine to the phenylalanine over 15 residues. Only the CDR3 part of the read is kept: 45 bases, read in frame from the first base. Comment on this clone: Its antigen is still unknown. One base away there is no much larger clone; base qualities are not given.

Library generation was performed with the immunoSEQ multiplex PCR assay. TCRdb's version of the immuneACCESS table is confined to in-frame rearrangements and falls short of the full clone set. An unresolved V gene accounts for under half of the shortfall where checked; the remainder is of unknown origin. This sample comprises 260,000 or so clones, about four fifths of them detected only once. The ten largest make up 13% of the sample. The sample was PBMCs. The chain is made from TRBV19 and TRBJ1-5; the D gene remains uncertain. The source is a woman aged 60-70 years with lung cancer. The DNA is as follows: TGTGCCAGTAGTATAAACGGATATAGCAATCAGCCCCAGCATTTT. Translated, this is CASSINGYSNQPQHF.